A single sample gave rise to the 18 T cell receptor beta chains below, sequenced in a study of brain T cells in children with intractable seizures (TCRdb year 2021). This specimen's time point label, interpreted: blood from clinic visit 5 months post-surgery; TSC patient then seizure free. To prepare the library, the immunoSEQ multiplex PCR assay was applied. As stored in TCRdb, this immuneACCESS dataset retains in-frame rearrangements with V and J assigned. A fraction of the clones does not appear; measured against another copy, unresolved V genes explain less than half of the discrepancy, and the remainder lacks a known reason. In all, the sample holds under 400,000 clones, and about 93% of those were seen once. The top ten clonotypes cover under 7% of the sample. This sample comprised peripheral blood, obtained roughly 5 months after surgery. These receptors all stem from a boy under three years old with tuberous sclerosis and intractable seizures.

The V and J genes are TRBV24-1 and TRBJ2-2; D possibly uses TRBD1 or TRBD2 (5 bases each). The CDR3 has 13 residues. Germline values: CDR1 KGHDR, CDR2 SFDVKD. The ends were cut back, 7 bases at V and 5 bases at J, with 10 bases in the middle. The DNA of the CDR3 is TGTGCCACCAGGGGACGTCAGACCGGGGAGCTGTTTTTT. Its translation is CATRGRQTGELFF.

V is TRBV27 and J is TRBJ2-7; possibly TRBD2 for D (6 bases). Germline V gene sequence: CDR1 MNHEY, CDR2 SMNVEV (reference sequence). V lost 7 bases, J lost 3 bases, and 16 bases lay in between. This CDR3 has 14 residues. Here the CDR3 DNA reads TGTGCCAGCATGCGCGGGGAAGACGACTACGAGCAGTACTTC. The encoded protein is CASMRGEDDYEQYF.

The chain recombines TRBV27 with TRBJ2-2; no definite D call. This CDR3 is built from 13 residues. V lost 3 bases and J lost 2, with 4 bases in between. Germline assignment: CDR1 MNHEY and CDR2 SMNVEV (reference sequence). This CDR3 is CASSFTNTGELFF. CDR3 in DNA: TGTGCCAGCAGTTTCACAAACACCGGGGAGCTGTTTTTT.

This clone was seen just once. This rearrangement joins TRBV9 to TRBJ1-6; 7 bases are a match to TRBD1. This CDR3 region has 14 residues. Losses at the gene ends were 1 base for V and 10 bases for J; bases not matched to a gene: 5. CDR1 is SGDLS and CDR2 is YYNGEE in the germline V gene. Written as DNA, the CDR3 is TGTGCCAGCAGCGTAACAGGGGAGGGATCACCCCTCCACTTT. Amino acids: CASSVTGEGSPLHF.

The chain combines TRBV30 with TRBJ2-2, with 11 bases lining up with TRBD2. V lost 4 bases to trimming and J lost 6 bases; unmatched junction nucleotides: 7. Germline lookup yields CDR1 GTSNPN and CDR2 SVGIG (reference sequence). The CDR3 spans 15 residues. The CDR3 loop reads CAWNSLGLAAGELFF. The CDR3 DNA sequence: TGTGCCTGGAACTCCCTGGGACTAGCGGCCGGGGAGCTGTTTTTT. The variable domain in full, with the rest retrieved from reference TRBV30 and TRBJ2-2, is SQTIHQWPATLVQPVGSPLSLECTVEGTSNPNLYWYRQAAGRGLQLLFYSVGIGQISSEVPQNLSASRPQDRQFILSSKKLLLSDSGFYLCAWNSLGLAAGELFFGEGSRLTVL.

The chain combines TRBV24-1 with TRBJ1-2, with no clear D. V was cut by 4 bases and J by 0 bases, with 8 bases left in between. Germline CDR1 KGHDR, CDR2 SFDVKD. The CDR3 is 14 amino acids. The CDR3 DNA is TGTGCCACCAGTGACTCCGGGACTAACTATGGCTACACCTTC. Its protein product is CATSDSGTNYGYTF.

Comment on this clone: The sample holds other DNA sequences that translate to the same CDR3. The rearrangement uses TRBV30 and TRBJ1-5; 7 bases map to TRBD1. Unmatched junction bases numbered 3, after V lost 5 bases and J lost 2 bases. The CDR3 extends over 13 amino acids. Germline V gene lookup returns CDR1 GTSNPN and CDR2 SVGIG (reference sequence). The CDR3 protein is CAWGTGGNQPQHF. The CDR3 region has the DNA TGTGCCTGGGGAACAGGGGGCAATCAGCCCCAGCATTTT.

Details on this clone: Other DNA sequences in the same sample also yield this CDR3. V and J are TRBV29-1 and TRBJ1-1; D remains unclear. CDR1 is SQVTM, CDR2 ANQGSEA, per germline. The CDR3 contains 10 residues. V was cut by 4 bases and J by 2 bases, with 2 bases left in between. In DNA form, the CDR3 reads TGCAGCGTTGGAAACACTGAAGCTTTCTTT. Translated, it gives CSVGNTEAFF.

This clone was counted once. V usage is TRBV6-5 and J usage is TRBJ1-6; D is unclear. The CDR3 loop spans 15 amino acids. The germline V and J ends were trimmed by 0 bases and 7 bases, with 10 bases remaining between them. The V gene's germline CDR1 is MNHEY and CDR2 SVGAGI. CDR3: CASSYSGKLNSPLHF. In DNA form, the CDR3 reads TGTGCCAGCAGTTACTCCGGGAAGCTAAATTCACCCCTCCACTTT.

The chain employs TRBV19 and TRBJ2-7; D remains ambiguous. The ends were cut back, 1 base at V and 0 bases at J, with 13 bases in the middle. The CDR3 has 16 amino acids. Looked up from germline, CDR1 is LNHDA and CDR2 is SQIVND (reference sequence). CDR3 in amino acids: CASSIGETLSSYEQYF. CDR3 in DNA: TGTGCCAGTAGTATAGGAGAGACTCTGAGCTCCTACGAGCAGTACTTC.

The chain uses TRBV25-1 and TRBJ2-1, with D perhaps assigned TRBD1 or TRBD2 (5 bases each). The germline CDR1 and CDR2 sequences are MGHDK and SYGVNS. This CDR3 comprises 15 residues. Trimming removed 4 bases from V and 3 bases from J, with 13 bases in between. This CDR3 reads CASSGGVRSYNEQFF. The CDR3 region has the DNA TGTGCCAGCAGTGGAGGGGTCAGGAGCTACAATGAGCAGTTCTTC.

The chain joins TRBV2 to TRBJ2-2; D may match TRBD1 or TRBD2 (6 bases each). Germline V gene lookup returns CDR1 SNHLY and CDR2 FYNNEI. Trimming cost V 7 bases and J 3 bases, with 12 bases left between them. The CDR3 is 14 amino acids. The CDR3 spells CASKGGRDTGELFF. The CDR3 DNA is TGTGCCAGCAAGGGGGGTCGAGACACCGGGGAGCTGTTTTTT.

The V gene is TRBV15, the J gene TRBJ2-7; 9 positions agree with TRBD2. Germline values: CDR1 LNHNV, CDR2 YYDKDF (reference sequence). This CDR3 contains 16 residues. J gave up 3 bases and V 1 base, and 7 bases lay outside the gene matches. The CDR3 DNA is TGTGCCACCAGCAGAGGGGCAGCGGGAGGTTTCTACGAGCAGTACTTC. Translation: CATSRGAAGGFYEQYF.

The genes are TRBV13 and TRBJ2-7; D is undetermined. From germline, CDR1 is PRHDT and CDR2 FYEKMQ (reference sequence). This CDR3 is 13 amino acids long. With 6 bases removed from V and 2 bases from J, the gap between germline ends came to 11 bases. CDR3 loop: CASRGYPAYEQYF. The CDR3 DNA reads TGTGCCAGCAGGGGATATCCCGCCTACGAGCAGTACTTC.

The chain employs TRBV27 and TRBJ2-7; no clear D. V was clipped by 6 bases and J by 0 bases, with 9 bases between them. The CDR3 consists of 13 residues. Germline V gives CDR1 MNHEY, CDR2 SMNVEV (reference sequence). The CDR3 reads CASRARNSYEQYF. The CDR3 DNA is TGTGCCAGCAGGGCCAGGAACTCCTACGAGCAGTACTTC.

The chain uses TRBV11-2 and TRBJ2-5; weak D call: TRBD2 (5 bases). This CDR3 is 13 amino acids long. Germline-derived CDR1 and CDR2 are SGHAT and FQNNGV. Between the trimmed V and J ends, which lost 4 bases and 2 bases, there was a span of 8 bases. The CDR3 region has the DNA TGTGCCAGCAGCTATAGCGAGCAAGAGACCCAGTACTTC. Translated, it gives CASSYSEQETQYF.

V and J are TRBV4-2 and TRBJ2-1, with 10 bases that match TRBD1. Per the germline V gene, CDR1 is LGHNA and CDR2 is YNFKEQ. V was clipped by 0 bases and J by 7 bases; unmatched bases: 6. The CDR3 extends over 16 amino acids. The DNA of the CDR3 is TGTGCCAGCAGCCAAGATCTAGCGGACAGGGGGAATGAGCAGTTCTTC. Its translation: CASSQDLADRGNEQFF.

The chain carries TRBV12-3 or TRBV12-4 and TRBJ1-5; no clear D. Trimming removed 5 bases from V and 5 bases from J, with 7 bases in between. There are 12 residues in the CDR3. Written as DNA, the CDR3 is TGTGCCAGCAGTGGACCCTATCAGCCCCAGCATTTT. This translates into CASSGPYQPQHF.